This T cell receptor (beta chain) was recovered during a study of CXCR3-negative and CXCR3-positive naive CD8 T cells. The sorting of each CD8+ T cell subset was done in triplicate, at roughly 300,000 cells each. Definition of naive CD8+ T cells rested on a CD45RO-CCR7+CD27+CD95- profile. The authors made the TRB cDNA libraries by 5' RACE using UMI labels. From its re-call of the 5' RACE reads, TCRdb lists each CDR3 protein once, without DNA. With 50,000 to 70,000 distinct CDR3 sequences in the sample, the ten largest clones hold approximately 0.5%. Germline V CDR1 and CDR2: SGHNT, YENEEA. This CDR3 region has 15 residues. Broader study findings: Comparably high diversity was seen in both naive subsets, and much lower diversity in memory CD8+ cells. More hydrophobic TRB CDR3s were found in CXCR3-positive naive cells than in CXCR3-negative naive cells.

In terms of frequency, this clonotype is medium-sized. Its target is unknown. This receptor was obtained from a human donor in good health. Some clones in this sample may be carry-over from other donors' samples. Sequencing used naive CXCR3+ CD8+ T cells from blood. The sample's subset: CD45RO-CCR7+CD27+CD95- naive CD8+ T cells expressing CXCR3 (TNR3+). The chain is built from TRBV11-3 and TRBJ1-2; the TCRdb D gene call, TRBD1, has no DNA to confirm it. The CDR3 is CASSLDLGLVRGYTF. Full variable domain (remainder filled in from reference TRBV11-3 and TRBJ1-2): EAGVVQSPRYKIIEKKQPVAFWCNPISGHNTLYWYLQNLGQGPELLIRYENEEAVDDSQLPKDRFSAERLKGVDSTLKIQPAELGDSAVYLCASSLDLGLVRGYTFGSGTRLTVV.